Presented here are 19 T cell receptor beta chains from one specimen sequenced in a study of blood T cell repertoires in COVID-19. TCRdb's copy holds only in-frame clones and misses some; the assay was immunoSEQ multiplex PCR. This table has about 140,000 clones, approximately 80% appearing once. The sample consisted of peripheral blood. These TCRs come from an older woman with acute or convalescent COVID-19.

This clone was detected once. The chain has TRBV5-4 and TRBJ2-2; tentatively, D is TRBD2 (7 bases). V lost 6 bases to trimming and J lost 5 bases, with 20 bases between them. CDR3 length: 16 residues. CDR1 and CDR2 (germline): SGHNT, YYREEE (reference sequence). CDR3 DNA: TGTGCCAGCACCCGGGGGGCTACCCTAGGGACCGGGGAGCTGTTTTTT. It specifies CASTRGATLGTGELFF. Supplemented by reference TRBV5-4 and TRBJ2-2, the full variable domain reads ETGVTQSPTHLIKTRGQQVTLRCSSQSGHNTVSWYQQALGQGPQFIFQYYREEENGRGNFPPRFSGLQFPNYSSELNVNALELDDSALYLCASTRGATLGTGELFFGEGSRLTVL.

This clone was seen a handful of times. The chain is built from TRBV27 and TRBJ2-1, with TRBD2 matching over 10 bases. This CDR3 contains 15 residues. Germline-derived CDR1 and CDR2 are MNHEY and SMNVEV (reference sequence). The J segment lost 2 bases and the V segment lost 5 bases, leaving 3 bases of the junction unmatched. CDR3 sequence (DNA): TGTGCCAGCAGTCTTAGCGGGAGGCCCTACAATGAGCAGTTCTTC. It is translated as CASSLSGRPYNEQFF.

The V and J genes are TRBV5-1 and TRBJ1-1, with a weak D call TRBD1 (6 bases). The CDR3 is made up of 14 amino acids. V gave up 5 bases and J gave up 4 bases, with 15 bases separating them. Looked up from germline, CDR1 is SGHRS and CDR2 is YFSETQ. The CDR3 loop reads CASRFNRVGTEAFF. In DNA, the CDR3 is TGCGCCAGCAGATTCAACAGGGTTGGCACTGAAGCTTTCTTT.

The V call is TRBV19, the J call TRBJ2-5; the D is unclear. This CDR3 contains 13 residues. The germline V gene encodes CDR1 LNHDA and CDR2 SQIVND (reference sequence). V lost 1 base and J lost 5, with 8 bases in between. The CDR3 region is CASSIGLRETQYF. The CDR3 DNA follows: TGTGCCAGTAGTATAGGCCTGCGGGAGACCCAGTACTTC.

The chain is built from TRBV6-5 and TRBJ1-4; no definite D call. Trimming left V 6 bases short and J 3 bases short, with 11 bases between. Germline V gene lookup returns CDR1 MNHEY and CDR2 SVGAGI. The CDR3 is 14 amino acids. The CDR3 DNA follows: TGTGCCAGCAGCCCGAGGGTGGCTAATGAAAAACTGTTTTTT. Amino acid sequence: CASSPRVANEKLFF.

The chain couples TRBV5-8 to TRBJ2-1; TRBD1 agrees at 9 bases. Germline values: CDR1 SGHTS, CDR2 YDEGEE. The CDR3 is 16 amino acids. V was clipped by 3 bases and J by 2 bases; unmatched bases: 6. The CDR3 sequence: CASSSFRDRAYNEQFF. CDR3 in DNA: TGTGCCAGCAGCTCTTTCAGGGACAGGGCCTACAATGAGCAGTTCTTC.

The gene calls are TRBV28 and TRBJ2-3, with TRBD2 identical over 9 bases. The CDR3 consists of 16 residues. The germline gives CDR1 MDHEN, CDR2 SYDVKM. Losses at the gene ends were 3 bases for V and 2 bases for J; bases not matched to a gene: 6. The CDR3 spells CASSLIGGRDTDTQYF. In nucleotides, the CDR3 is TGTGCCAGCAGTTTGATCGGCGGGAGGGACACAGATACGCAGTATTTT.

CDR3 sequence reads: CASSGETGDFENEKLFF. DNA for the CDR3: TGTGCCAGCAGCGGGGAGACAGGGGATTTCGAGAATGAAAAACTGTTTTTT. The chain employs TRBV7-9 and TRBJ1-4; 8 bases agree with TRBD1. The CDR3 is 17 residues long. The germline gives CDR1 SEHNR, CDR2 FQNEAQ (reference sequence). V lost 5 bases and J lost 5; bases outside the gene matches: 13.

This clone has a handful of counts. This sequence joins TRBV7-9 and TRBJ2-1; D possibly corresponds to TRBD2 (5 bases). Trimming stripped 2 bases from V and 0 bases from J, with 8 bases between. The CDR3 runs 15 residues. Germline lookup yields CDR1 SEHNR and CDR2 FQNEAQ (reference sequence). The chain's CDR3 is CASSLPGSSYNEQFF. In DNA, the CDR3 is TGTGCCAGCAGCTTACCGGGGAGCTCCTACAATGAGCAGTTCTTC.

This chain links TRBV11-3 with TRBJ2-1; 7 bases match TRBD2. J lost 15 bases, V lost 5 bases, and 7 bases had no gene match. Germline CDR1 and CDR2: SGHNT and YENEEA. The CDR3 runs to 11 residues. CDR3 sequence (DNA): TGTGCCAGCAGCGCCGGGACTACACTGTTCTTC. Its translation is CASSAGTTLFF.

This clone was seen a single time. CDR3 protein: CASSAISGVGEAFF. The CDR3 DNA follows: TGTGCCAGCAGTGCCATCAGCGGTGTGGGTGAAGCTTTCTTT. V usage is TRBV6-4 and J usage is TRBJ1-1; no definite D call. The germline CDR1 and CDR2 sequences are MRHNA and SNTAGT. Trimming took 4 bases from V and 7 from J, leaving 16 bases between them. The CDR3 is 14 amino acids.

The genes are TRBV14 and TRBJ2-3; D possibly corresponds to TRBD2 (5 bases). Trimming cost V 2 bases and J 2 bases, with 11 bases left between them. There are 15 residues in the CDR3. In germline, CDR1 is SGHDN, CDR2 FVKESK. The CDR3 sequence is CASSQTGYDTDTQYF. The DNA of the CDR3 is TGTGCCAGCAGCCAAACGGGATATGACACAGATACGCAGTATTTT.

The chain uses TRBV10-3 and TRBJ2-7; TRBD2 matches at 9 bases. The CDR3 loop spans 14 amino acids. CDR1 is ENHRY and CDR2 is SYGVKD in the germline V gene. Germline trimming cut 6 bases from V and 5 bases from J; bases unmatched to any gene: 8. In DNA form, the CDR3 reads TGTGCCATCAGGGGCGGGAGGGGATCCAACGAGCAGTACTTC. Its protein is CAIRGGRGSNEQYF.

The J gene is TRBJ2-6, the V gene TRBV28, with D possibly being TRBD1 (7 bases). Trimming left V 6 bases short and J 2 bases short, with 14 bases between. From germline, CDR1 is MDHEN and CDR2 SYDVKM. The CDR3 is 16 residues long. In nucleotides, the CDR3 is TGTGCCAGCAGGATAGGGGGCGGGGCTGGGGCCAACGTCCTGACTTTC. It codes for CASRIGGGAGANVLTF.

In DNA form, the CDR3 reads TGTGCCAGCAGCCAAACTATAGCGGGAGGGTATTCGACCCAGTACTTC. Its protein is CASSQTIAGGYSTQYF. This chain links TRBV14 with TRBJ2-5, with 11 bases that match TRBD2. Germline CDR1 reads SGHDN; CDR2 reads FVKESK. CDR3 size: 16 residues. V lost 2 bases and J lost 7; bases outside the gene matches: 9.

The CDR3 nucleotides are TGTGCCAGCAGTGAAAGTGGGGCTTCTAACTATGGCTACACCTTC. Translated: CASSESGASNYGYTF. V and J are TRBV6-1 and TRBJ1-2; D may be TRBD1 (5 bases). The V gene lost 2 bases and the J gene lost 0 bases, with 10 bases spanning the gap. There are 15 residues in the CDR3. Germline-derived CDR1 and CDR2 are MNHNS and SASEGT.

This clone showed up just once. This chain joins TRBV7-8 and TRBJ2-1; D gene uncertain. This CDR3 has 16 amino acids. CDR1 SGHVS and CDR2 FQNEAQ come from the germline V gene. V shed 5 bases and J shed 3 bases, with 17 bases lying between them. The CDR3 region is CASSPFGELGYNEQFF. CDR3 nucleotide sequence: TGTGCCAGCAGCCCATTCGGAGAGTTAGGCTACAATGAGCAGTTCTTC.

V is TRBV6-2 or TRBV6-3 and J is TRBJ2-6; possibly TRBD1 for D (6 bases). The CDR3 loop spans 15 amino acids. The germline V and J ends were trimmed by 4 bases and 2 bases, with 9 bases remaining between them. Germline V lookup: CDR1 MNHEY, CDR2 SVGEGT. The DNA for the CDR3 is TGTGCCAGCAGTTCTCACAGGGCTGGGGCCAACGTCCTGACTTTC. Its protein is CASSSHRAGANVLTF.

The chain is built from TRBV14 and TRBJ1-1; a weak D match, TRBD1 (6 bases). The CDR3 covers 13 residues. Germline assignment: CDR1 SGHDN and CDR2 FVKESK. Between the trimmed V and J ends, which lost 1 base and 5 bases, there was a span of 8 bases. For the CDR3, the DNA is TGTGCCAGCAGCCAAGTCGGACAGACTGAAGCTTTCTTT. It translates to CASSQVGQTEAFF.